Listed below are T cell receptor beta chains from one sample, sequenced in a study of identifying expanded T cells in peripheral blood. Profiled with immunoSEQ multiplex PCR; TCRdb holds only in-frame clones, not every one. The data show about 86,000 clones, with 70% to 90% seen just once and approximately 5% held by the top ten. Sequenced material: blood. The receptors were sampled from a person aged 18 to 70 in good health. Both conserved end residues are part of each CDR3. D genes are given only for firm matches.

j_call: TRBJ1-2
v_call: TRBV6-1
d_call: NA
cdr3_aa: CASSEAGGVYGYTF
cdr3_nt: TGTGCCAGCAGTGAAGCAGGGGGGGTCTATGGCTACACCTTC

j_call: TRBJ1-5
v_call: TRBV6-5
d_call: NA
cdr3_aa: CASREKYSNQPQHF
cdr3_nt: TGTGCCAGCAGAGAAAAATATAGCAATCAGCCCCAGCATTTT

j_call: TRBJ1-4
v_call: TRBV5-6
d_call: NA
cdr3_aa: CASSLSPGQSGEKLFF
cdr3_nt: TGTGCCAGCAGCTTGTCCCCGGGTCAAAGCGGTGAAAAACTGTTTTTT

j_call: TRBJ1-1
v_call: TRBV12-5
d_call: TRBD1
cdr3_aa: CASGQGQGRTEAFF
cdr3_nt: TGTGCTAGTGGTCAGGGACAGGGGAGGACTGAAGCTTTCTTT

j_call: TRBJ1-5
v_call: TRBV6-5
d_call: NA
cdr3_aa: CASSYGTGGQPQHF
cdr3_nt: TGTGCCAGCAGTTACGGGACGGGGGGTCAGCCCCAGCATTTT

j_call: TRBJ2-1
v_call: TRBV9
d_call: NA
cdr3_aa: CASSVGSGVGTWNEQFF
cdr3_nt: TGTGCCAGCAGCGTCGGCTCAGGGGTAGGAACGTGGAATGAGCAGTTCTTC

j_call: TRBJ2-2
v_call: TRBV29-1
d_call: NA
cdr3_aa: CSVWGPTGQERGTNTGELFF
cdr3_nt: TGCAGCGTTTGGGGCCCAACTGGACAAGAAAGAGGTACGAACACCGGGGAGCTGTTTTTT

j_call: TRBJ1-1
v_call: TRBV5-1
d_call: NA
cdr3_aa: CASSLGSEAFF
cdr3_nt: TGCGCCAGCAGCTTGGGCTCTGAAGCTTTCTTT

j_call: TRBJ1-3
v_call: TRBV9
d_call: NA
cdr3_aa: CASSLGVEGNTIYF
cdr3_nt: TGTGCCAGCAGCCTAGGGGTGGAAGGAAACACCATATATTTT

j_call: TRBJ2-3
v_call: TRBV6-5
d_call: NA
cdr3_aa: CASKGNRGGGDTQYF
cdr3_nt: TGTGCCAGCAAGGGCAATCGAGGGGGAGGAGATACGCAGTATTTT

j_call: TRBJ1-5
v_call: TRBV2
d_call: NA
cdr3_aa: CASKKGQTDQPQHF
cdr3_nt: TGTGCCAGCAAAAAAGGACAGACTGATCAGCCCCAGCATTTT

j_call: TRBJ2-2
v_call: TRBV7-9
d_call: NA
cdr3_aa: CASSLADQPSTGELFF
cdr3_nt: TGTGCCAGCAGCTTAGCGGACCAACCTTCCACCGGGGAGCTGTTTTTT